This T cell receptor (beta chain) was recovered during a study of shared clonotypes between healthy human individuals. The study's findings and limits: It was expected that sequencing depth would affect clonotype sharing among donors.

J gave up 3 bases and V 4 bases, and 14 bases lay outside the gene matches. Germline CDR1 is GTSNPN and CDR2 is SVGIG (reference sequence). The CDR3 contains 18 residues. At the deep level, the assay was run. PCR replicates performed on unsorted PBMC used around 0.3 ug DNA, 25,000 to 35,000 T cell genomes. Generated by immunoSEQ multiplex PCR, the TCRdb table keeps only in-frame clones and is missing some. The sample carries roughly 480,000 clones, roughly 78% recorded once. Of note for this clone: The antigen is undetermined.

The receptor was isolated from a woman in her forties in good health. Some clones in this sample may be carry-over from other donors' samples. This chain uses TRBV30 with TRBJ2-3; TRBD2 agrees at 12 bases. The sequenced material came from PBMCs. For the CDR3, the DNA is TGTGCCTGGACCCACCTAGCGGGAGGGTTAGGTTGGACAGATACGCAGTATTTT. It codes for CAWTHLAGGLGWTDTQYF.